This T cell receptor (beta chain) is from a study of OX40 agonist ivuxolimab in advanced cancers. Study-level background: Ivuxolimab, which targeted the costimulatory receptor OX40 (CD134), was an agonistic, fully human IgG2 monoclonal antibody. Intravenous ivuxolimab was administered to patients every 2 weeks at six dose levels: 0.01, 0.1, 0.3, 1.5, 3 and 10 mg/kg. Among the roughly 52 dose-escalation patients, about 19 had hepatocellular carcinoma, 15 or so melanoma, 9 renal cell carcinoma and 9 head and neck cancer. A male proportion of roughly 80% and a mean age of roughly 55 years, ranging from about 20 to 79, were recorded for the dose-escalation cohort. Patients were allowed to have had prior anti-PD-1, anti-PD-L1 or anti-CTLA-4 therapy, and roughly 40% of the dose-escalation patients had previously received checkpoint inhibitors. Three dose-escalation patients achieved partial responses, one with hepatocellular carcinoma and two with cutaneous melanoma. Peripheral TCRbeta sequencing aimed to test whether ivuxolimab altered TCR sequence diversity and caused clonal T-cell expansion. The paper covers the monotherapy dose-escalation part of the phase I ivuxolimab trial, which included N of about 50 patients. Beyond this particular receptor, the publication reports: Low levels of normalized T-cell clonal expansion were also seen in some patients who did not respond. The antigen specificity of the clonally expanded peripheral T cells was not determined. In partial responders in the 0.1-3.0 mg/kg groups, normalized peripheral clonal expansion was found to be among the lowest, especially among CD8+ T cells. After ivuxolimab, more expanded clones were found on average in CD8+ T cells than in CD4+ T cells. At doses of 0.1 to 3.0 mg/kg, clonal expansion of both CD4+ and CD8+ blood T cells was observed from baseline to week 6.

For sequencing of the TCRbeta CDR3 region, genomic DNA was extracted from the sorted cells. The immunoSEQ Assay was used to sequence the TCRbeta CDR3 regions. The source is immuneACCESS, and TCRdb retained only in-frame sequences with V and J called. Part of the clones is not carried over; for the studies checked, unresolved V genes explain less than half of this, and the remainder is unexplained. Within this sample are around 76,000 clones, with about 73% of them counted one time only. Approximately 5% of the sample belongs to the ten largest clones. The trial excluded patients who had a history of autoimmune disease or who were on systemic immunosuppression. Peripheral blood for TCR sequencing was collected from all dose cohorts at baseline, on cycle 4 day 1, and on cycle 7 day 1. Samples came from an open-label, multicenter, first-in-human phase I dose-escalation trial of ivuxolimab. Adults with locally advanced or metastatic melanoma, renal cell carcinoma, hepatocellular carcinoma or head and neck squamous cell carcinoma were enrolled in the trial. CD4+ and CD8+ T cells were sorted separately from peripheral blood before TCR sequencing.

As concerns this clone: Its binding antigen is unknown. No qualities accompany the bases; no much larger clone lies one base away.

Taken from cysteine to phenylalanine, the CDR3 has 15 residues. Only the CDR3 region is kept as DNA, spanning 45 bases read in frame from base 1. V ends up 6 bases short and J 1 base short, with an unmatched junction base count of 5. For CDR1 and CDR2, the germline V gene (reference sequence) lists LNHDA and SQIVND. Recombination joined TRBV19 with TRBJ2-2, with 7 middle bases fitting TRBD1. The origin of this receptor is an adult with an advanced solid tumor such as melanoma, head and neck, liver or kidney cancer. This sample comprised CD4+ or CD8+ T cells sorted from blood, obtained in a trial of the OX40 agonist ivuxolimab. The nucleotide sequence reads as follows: TGTGCCAGTAGGGATAGACAGGGGAACACCGGGGAGCTGTTTTTT. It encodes CASRDRQGNTGELFF.